A single sample is the source of the 24 T cell receptor beta chains below, sequenced in a study of cytomegalovirus exposure and HLA in healthy donors. Primers: 60 Vbeta forward and 13 Jbeta reverse. Libraries were prepared by immunoSEQ multiplex PCR; TCRdb keeps only in-frame clonotypes and omits some of them. This table holds under 200,000 clones, roughly 77% found once. The sample comprised PBMCs. The receptor set was obtained from a man in his fifties in good health and CMV-seropositive.

The chain employs TRBV5-8 and TRBJ1-1; no clear D gene. Germline V lookup: CDR1 SGHTS, CDR2 YDEGEE. The germline V and J ends were trimmed by 4 bases and 1 base, with 14 bases remaining between them. The length of the CDR3 is 15 residues. The CDR3, as DNA: TGTGCCAGCAGCCCGGGCGGGGTGACGAACACTGAAGCTTTCTTT. Protein product: CASSPGGVTNTEAFF.

This clone was detected only once. The chain employs TRBV6-5 and TRBJ2-3; TRBD1 matches at 12 bases. CDR3 size: 15 residues. V shed 5 bases, J shed 2 bases, and the junction held 2 bases outside the gene matches. Germline-derived CDR1 and CDR2 are MNHEY and SVGAGI. This CDR3 reads CASSQGQGATDTQYF. CDR3 nucleotide sequence: TGTGCCAGCAGTCAGGGACAGGGGGCCACAGATACGCAGTATTTT.

The rearrangement uses TRBV15 and TRBJ2-1; 7 bases are a match to TRBD1. Germline trimming cut 3 bases from V and 4 bases from J; bases unmatched to any gene: 3. The germline gives CDR1 LNHNV, CDR2 YYDKDF (reference sequence). This CDR3 comprises 14 residues. The CDR3: CATSRGDSYNEQFF. In nucleotides, the CDR3 is TGTGCCACCAGCAGGGGGGACAGTTACAATGAGCAGTTCTTC.

V and J are TRBV5-4 and TRBJ1-2; D perhaps matches TRBD1 (5 bases). Between the trimmed V and J ends, which lost 3 bases and 4 bases, there was a span of 22 bases. The CDR3 covers 17 residues. Germline-derived CDR1 and CDR2 are SGHNT and YYREEE (reference sequence). CDR3: CASSSRQSPARPYGYTF. CDR3 bases: TGTGCCAGCAGCTCCAGACAGAGCCCCGCACGCCCCTATGGCTACACCTTC. The variable domain in full, completed from reference TRBV5-4 and TRBJ1-2, reads ETGVTQSPTHLIKTRGQQVTLRCSSQSGHNTVSWYQQALGQGPQFIFQYYREEENGRGNFPPRFSGLQFPNYSSELNVNALELDDSALYLCASSSRQSPARPYGYTFGSGTRLTVV.

The CDR3 sequence is CASSQEPKTSRGTQYF. In DNA, the CDR3 is TGCGCCAGCAGCCAAGAGCCCAAGACTAGCAGGGGTACGCAGTATTTT. V and J are TRBV4-3 and TRBJ2-3; D possibly corresponds to TRBD2 (7 bases). The CDR3 spans 16 residues. CDR1 is LGHNA and CDR2 is YSLEER in the germline V gene. Trimming removed 0 bases from V and 8 bases from J, with 18 bases in between.

The CDR3: CASSPAGTRETQYF. CDR3 DNA sequence: TGTGCCAGCAGCCCTGCGGGGACTAGGGAGACCCAGTACTTC. J is TRBJ2-5 and V is TRBV7-7; 8 bases agree with TRBD2. Germline lookup yields CDR1 SSHAT and CDR2 FNYEAQ (reference sequence). The CDR3 consists of 14 residues. V gave up 5 bases and J gave up 5 bases; unmatched junction bases: 7. The whole variable domain, filled in from reference TRBV7-7 and TRBJ2-5, reads GAGVSQSPRYKVTKRGQDVTLRCDPISSHATLYWYQQALGQGPEFLTYFNYEAQPDKSGLPSDRFSAERPEGSISTLTIQRTEQRDSAMYRCASSPAGTRETQYFGPGTRLLVL.

CDR3: CASSQDLRQGPGTDTQYF. In DNA form, the CDR3 reads TGCGCCAGCAGCCAAGACTTGAGACAGGGGCCTGGCACAGATACGCAGTATTTT. V is TRBV4-3 and J is TRBJ2-3, with TRBD1 identical over 8 bases. CDR3 length: 18 amino acids. The germline V gene encodes CDR1 LGHNA and CDR2 YSLEER. V lost 0 bases and J lost 1; bases outside the gene matches: 9.

This clone was picked up a small number of times. This CDR3 is CASSQDVGGRGTEAFF. The CDR3 coding sequence is TGCGCCAGCAGCCAAGATGTTGGAGGGAGGGGGACTGAAGCTTTCTTT. The chain employs TRBV4-3 and TRBJ1-1; D perhaps matches TRBD1 (6 bases). The V gene's germline CDR1 is LGHNA and CDR2 YSLEER. V lost 0 bases and J lost 5, with 16 bases in between. This CDR3 region has 16 residues.

This rearrangement joins TRBV9 to TRBJ2-5, with 7 bases that match TRBD2. The trim removed 1 base at V and 1 base at J, leaving 10 bases unmatched. Per the germline V gene, CDR1 is SGDLS and CDR2 is YYNGEE. The CDR3 length is 17 residues. The DNA for the CDR3 is TGTGCCAGCAGCGTAAGGGGAGGGGAGGTTCCCCAAGAGACCCAGTACTTC. It is translated as CASSVRGGEVPQETQYF.

This chain links TRBV7-2 with TRBJ1-2; TRBD1 matches at 8 bases. Germline CDR1 and CDR2: SGHTA and FQGNSA. The CDR3 is 13 residues long. J was trimmed by 4 bases and V by 5 bases; bases with no gene match: 3. Written as DNA, the CDR3 is TGTGCCAGCAGCCCGGACAGGGCCTATGGCTACACCTTC. The encoded protein is CASSPDRAYGYTF.

This chain uses TRBV4-1 with TRBJ1-1; no firm D call. The CDR3 totals 16 residues. The ends were cut back, 0 bases at V and 4 bases at J, with 15 bases in the middle. Germline V gene sequence: CDR1 MGHRA, CDR2 YSYEKL. CDR3 protein: CASSQDDRWSGTEAFF. The CDR3 nucleotides are TGCGCCAGCAGCCAAGACGACCGGTGGTCGGGCACTGAAGCTTTCTTT.

The chain combines TRBV2 with TRBJ1-6; TRBD1 matches 9 bases. From germline, CDR1 is SNHLY and CDR2 FYNNEI. Germline trimming cut 6 bases from V and 6 bases from J; bases unmatched to any gene: 6. This CDR3 has 15 amino acids. CDR3 bases: TGTGCCAGCAGAGCGACAGGGGGTTTTAATTCACCCCTCCACTTT. Amino acids: CASRATGGFNSPLHF.

This clone was counted between two and nine times. The chain employs TRBV5-1 and TRBJ1-3; possible D gene TRBD1, 5 bases. The germline gives CDR1 SGHRS, CDR2 YFSETQ. The CDR3 extends over 14 amino acids. V was trimmed by 4 bases and J by 2 bases, leaving 10 bases between them. CDR3 loop: CASSETEPGNTIYF. CDR3 in DNA: TGCGCCAGCAGCGAGACAGAACCTGGAAACACCATATATTTT.

The gene calls are TRBV6-5 and TRBJ2-2; D is ambiguous. V was clipped by 6 bases and J by 1 base, with 9 bases between them. The CDR3 length is 14 residues. From germline, CDR1 is MNHEY and CDR2 SVGAGI. CDR3 nucleotide sequence: TGTGCCAGCAGCGGAGACGGGAACACCGGGGAGCTGTTTTTT. This gives the protein CASSGDGNTGELFF.

The J gene is TRBJ2-7, the V gene TRBV30; D unclear. The CDR3 extends over 11 amino acids. CDR1 is GTSNPN and CDR2 is SVGIG in the germline V gene (reference sequence). The germline V and J ends were trimmed by 3 bases and 2 bases, with 5 bases remaining between them. CDR3 sequence (DNA): TGTGCCTGGAGCGACACCTACGAGCAGTACTTC. Protein sequence: CAWSDTYEQYF.

J is TRBJ2-4 and V is TRBV6-1, with D possibly being TRBD1 (6 bases). Germline V gene data show CDR1 as MNHNS and CDR2 as SASEGT. V shed 4 bases and J shed 1 base, with 11 bases lying between them. The CDR3 is 15 amino acids. The CDR3, as DNA: TGTGCCAGCAGTGGCTACAGGGTTGCCAAAAACATTCAGTACTTC. Its protein product is CASSGYRVAKNIQYF.

The chain couples TRBV7-2 to TRBJ2-7; D perhaps matches TRBD2 (5 bases). V lost 4 bases and J lost 2, with 12 bases in between. The germline V gene has CDR1 SGHTA and CDR2 FQGNSA. This CDR3 contains 14 residues. CDR3 nucleotide sequence: TGTGCCAGCAGCTCAGTAGTCGGGGCCTACGAGCAGTACTTC. Amino acids: CASSSVVGAYEQYF.

In its sample, this clone was seen a few times. The V call is TRBV29-1, the J call TRBJ1-2, with D possibly matching TRBD1 (5 bases). The germline CDR1 and CDR2 sequences are SQVTM and ANQGSEA. Trimming took off 7 bases at V and 3 bases at J, with 15 bases between the two ends. There are 13 residues in the CDR3. CDR3 DNA: TGCAGCGCCTCGGCAGGGAAGGACTATGGCTACACCTTC. It yields the protein CSASAGKDYGYTF.

The chain carries TRBV5-1 and TRBJ2-7; TRBD1 matches 10 bases. This CDR3 has 14 residues. With 3 bases clipped from V and 5 bases from J, the junction kept 5 bases outside the gene matches. The V gene's germline CDR1 is SGHRS and CDR2 YFSETQ. CDR3 region: CASSSGTGDDEQYF. CDR3 DNA sequence: TGCGCCAGCAGCTCCGGGACAGGGGATGACGAGCAGTACTTC.

The V and J genes are TRBV5-6 and TRBJ1-5; D remains unclear. The V gene's germline CDR1 is SGHDT and CDR2 YYEEEE. V dropped 2 bases and J dropped 0 bases, with 12 bases sitting between them. There are 16 residues in the CDR3. CDR3 nucleotide sequence: TGTGCCAGCAGCTTAAGAGGGATTAATAGCAATCAGCCCCAGCATTTT. This encodes CASSLRGINSNQPQHF.

The chain uses TRBV4-3 and TRBJ2-7; D might be TRBD1 (5 bases). V was clipped by 1 base and J by 7 bases, with 20 bases between them. This CDR3 comprises 16 residues. CDR1 is LGHNA and CDR2 is YSLEER in the germline V gene. The CDR3 reads CASSQGADRRGREQYF. Here the CDR3 DNA reads TGCGCCAGCAGCCAAGGTGCCGACAGAAGGGGTAGGGAGCAGTACTTC.

For this clone: One junction end does not reproduce the germline sequence, and a read error may be involved. The CDR3 reads CASRLGQLMNTEAFF. The DNA of the CDR3 is TGCGCCAGCAGATTGGGACAGCTTATGAACACTGAAGCTTTCTTT. This sequence joins TRBV5-1 and TRBJ1-1; 7 bases fit TRBD1. Germline CDR1 and CDR2: SGHRS and YFSETQ. CDR3 size: 15 residues.

The rearrangement joins TRBV7-9 to TRBJ2-7; 7 bases are shared with TRBD1. Trimming at V came to 5 bases and at J to 3 bases, leaving 7 bases not matched to a gene. Germline CDR1 is SEHNR and CDR2 is FQNEAQ (reference sequence). The CDR3 covers 14 residues. CDR3 region: CASSEIDRDYEQYF. The CDR3, as DNA: TGTGCCAGCAGCGAGATAGACAGGGACTACGAGCAGTACTTC.

This CDR3 is CASSLKGSKGDTQYF. The CDR3 region has the DNA TGCGCCAGCAGCTTGAAGGGGTCTAAGGGGGATACGCAGTATTTT. The rearrangement links TRBV5-1 to TRBJ2-3; tentative D call: TRBD1 (5 bases). Germline lookup yields CDR1 SGHRS and CDR2 YFSETQ. Trimming removed 1 base at V and 6 bases at J, with 15 bases between. This CDR3 contains 15 residues.